The source of this TCR beta chain is a study of CD8+ T cells in alopecia areata. Looking at the study overall: A regimen of oral tofacitinib, 5 to 10 mg twice daily, was given to treated patients. General study findings and limits: How baseline CD8+ expansion relates to response remains uncertain (there was one nonresponder).

This clone was counted between two and nine times. Its matching antigen is unknown. The length of the CDR3 is 16 residues. Germline V CDR1 and CDR2: SGHRS, YFSETQ. V trimming: 3 bases; J trimming: 0 bases; junction bases outside the gene matches: 8. RNA was extracted and reverse transcribed into cDNA as the sequencing template. Method: immunoSEQ multiplex PCR; TCRdb's copy keeps in-frame clones and lacks some. The table records around 150,000 clones, roughly four fifths of them present only once. Sample treatment: oral pan-JAK inhibitor, 5-10 mg twice daily. The sample here was CD8+ T cells sorted from blood, taken at week 4, from a patient treated with tofacitinib. The chain has TRBV5-1 and TRBJ1-1, with 7 bases identical to TRBD1. This TCR was sampled from a human donor with alopecia areata. The CDR3 region is CASSSPRTGMNTEAFF. The CDR3 coding sequence is TGCGCCAGCAGCTCTCCCCGGACAGGTATGAACACTGAAGCTTTCTTT.